The sequence of this T cell receptor (beta chain) was determined in a study of blood T cell repertoires in COVID-19. Study-wide background: Acute and convalescent COVID-19 specimens originated in the United States, Italy and Spain.

Germline trimming cut 2 bases from V and 7 bases from J; bases unmatched to any gene: 7. The V gene's germline CDR1 is SGDLS and CDR2 YYNGEE. This CDR3 region has 15 residues. This table comes from immunoSEQ multiplex PCR, and its TCRdb copy is limited to in-frame clones, with some not included. This table holds 300,000 to 350,000 clones, about 90% found once. The chain has TRBV9 and TRBJ2-5; the match to TRBD2 covers 11 bases. Sequencing was carried out using peripheral blood. The origin of this receptor is a woman aged 18-30 years who had recovered from COVID-19. CDR3 residues: CASSVSGRVEGTQYF. DNA of the CDR3: TGTGCCAGCAGCGTTAGCGGGAGGGTCGAAGGGACCCAGTACTTC.